This T cell receptor (beta chain) stems from a study of Graves' ophthalmopathy and Graves' hyperthyroidism. General study findings and limits: Most thyroid-expanded clonotypes exceeding 0.001 frequency were also found in blood. Ophthalmopathy versus stable hyperthyroidism: 13-signature model gave just under 90% sensitivity, just under 82% specificity.

Symptoms, serum thyroxine and TRAb, thyroid ultrasound, and orbital computed tomography formed the diagnostic basis. Fresh peripheral blood (about 10 ml) yielded the PBMCs. This clonotype was observed many times. Its specificity is not known. This CDR3 has 13 amino acids. Germline CDR1 is SNHLY and CDR2 is FYNNEI. V lost 4 bases and J 5 bases, leaving 9 bases between the germline ends. Amplification targeted the TCR beta CDR3 regions, with RNA transcripts as the source material. HTBI primers were employed in first-round RT-PCR, then a second-round multiplex PCR followed. From the multiplex PCR reads, TCRdb called clonotypes with MiXCR, one entry per CDR3 protein. The sample contains roughly 480,000 distinct CDR3 sequences, about an eighth of which appear only once.

V gene TRBV2 combines with J gene TRBJ1-5; D gene uncertain. This TCR came from a woman aged 25 to 39 with Graves' ophthalmopathy. What was sequenced was blood. This CDR3 is CASSGWVDQPQHF. CDR3 DNA sequence: TGTGCCAGCAGTGGGTGGGTCGATCAGCCCCAGCATTTT.